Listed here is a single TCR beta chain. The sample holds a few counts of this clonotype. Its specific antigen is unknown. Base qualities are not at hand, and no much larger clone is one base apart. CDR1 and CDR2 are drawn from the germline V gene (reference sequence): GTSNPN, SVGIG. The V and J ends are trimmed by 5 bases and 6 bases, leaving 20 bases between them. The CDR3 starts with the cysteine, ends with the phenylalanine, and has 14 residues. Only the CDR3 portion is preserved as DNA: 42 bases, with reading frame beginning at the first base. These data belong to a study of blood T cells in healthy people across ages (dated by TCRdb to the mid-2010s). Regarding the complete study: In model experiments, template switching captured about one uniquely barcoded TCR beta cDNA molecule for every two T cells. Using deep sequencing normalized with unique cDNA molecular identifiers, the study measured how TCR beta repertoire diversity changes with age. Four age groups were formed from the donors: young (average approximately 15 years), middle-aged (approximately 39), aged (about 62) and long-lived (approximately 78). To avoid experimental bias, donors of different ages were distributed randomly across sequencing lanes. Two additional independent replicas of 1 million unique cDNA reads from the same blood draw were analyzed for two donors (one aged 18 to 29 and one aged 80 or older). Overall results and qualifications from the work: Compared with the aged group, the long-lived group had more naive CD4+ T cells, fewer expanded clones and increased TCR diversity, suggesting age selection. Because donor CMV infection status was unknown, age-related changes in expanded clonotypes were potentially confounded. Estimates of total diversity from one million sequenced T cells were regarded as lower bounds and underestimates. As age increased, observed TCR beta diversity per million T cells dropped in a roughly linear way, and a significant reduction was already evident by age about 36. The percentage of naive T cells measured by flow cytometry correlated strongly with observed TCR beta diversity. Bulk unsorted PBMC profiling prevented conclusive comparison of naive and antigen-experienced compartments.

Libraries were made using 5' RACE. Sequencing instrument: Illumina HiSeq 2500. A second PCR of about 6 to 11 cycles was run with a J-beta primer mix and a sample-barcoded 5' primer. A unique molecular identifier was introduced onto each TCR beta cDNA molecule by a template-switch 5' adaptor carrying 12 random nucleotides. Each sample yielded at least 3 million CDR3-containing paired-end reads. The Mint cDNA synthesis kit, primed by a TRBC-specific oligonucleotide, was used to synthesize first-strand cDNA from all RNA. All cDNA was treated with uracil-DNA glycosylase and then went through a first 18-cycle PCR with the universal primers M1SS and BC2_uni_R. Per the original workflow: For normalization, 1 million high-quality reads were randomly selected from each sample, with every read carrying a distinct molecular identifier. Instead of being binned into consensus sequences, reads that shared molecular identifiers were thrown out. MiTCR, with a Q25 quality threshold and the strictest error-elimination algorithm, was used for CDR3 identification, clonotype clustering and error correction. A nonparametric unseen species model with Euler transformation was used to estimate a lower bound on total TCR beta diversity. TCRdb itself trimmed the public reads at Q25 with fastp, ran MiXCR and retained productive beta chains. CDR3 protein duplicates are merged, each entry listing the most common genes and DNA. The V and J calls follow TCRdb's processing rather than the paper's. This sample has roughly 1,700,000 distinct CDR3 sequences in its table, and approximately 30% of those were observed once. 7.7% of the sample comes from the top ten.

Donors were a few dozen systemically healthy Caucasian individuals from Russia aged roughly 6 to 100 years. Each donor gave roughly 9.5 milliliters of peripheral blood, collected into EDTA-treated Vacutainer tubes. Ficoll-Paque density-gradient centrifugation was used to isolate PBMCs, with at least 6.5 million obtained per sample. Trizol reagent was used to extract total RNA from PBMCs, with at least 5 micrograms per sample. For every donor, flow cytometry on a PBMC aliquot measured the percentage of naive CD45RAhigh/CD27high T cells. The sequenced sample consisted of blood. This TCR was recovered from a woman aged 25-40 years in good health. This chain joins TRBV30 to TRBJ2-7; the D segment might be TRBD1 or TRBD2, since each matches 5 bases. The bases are TGTGCCTGGGAGACGCTGACGGGGCTCGGCGAGCAGTACTTC. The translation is CAWETLTGLGEQYF.